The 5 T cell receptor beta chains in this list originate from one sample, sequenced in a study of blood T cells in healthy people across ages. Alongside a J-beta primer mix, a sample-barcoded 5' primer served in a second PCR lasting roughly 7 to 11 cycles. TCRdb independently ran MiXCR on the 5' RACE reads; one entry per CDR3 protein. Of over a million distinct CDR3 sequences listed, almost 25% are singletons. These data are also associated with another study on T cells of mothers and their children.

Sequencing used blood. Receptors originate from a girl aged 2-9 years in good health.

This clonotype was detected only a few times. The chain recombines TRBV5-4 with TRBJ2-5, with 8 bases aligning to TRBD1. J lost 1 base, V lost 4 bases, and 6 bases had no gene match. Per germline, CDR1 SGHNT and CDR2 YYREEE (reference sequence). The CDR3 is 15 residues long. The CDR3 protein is CASSRSQGAQETQYF. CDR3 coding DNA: TGTGCCAGCAGCCGCTCCCAGGGGGCCCAAGAGACCCAGTACTTC.

CDR3 loop: CASSEVGEHGDTQYF. CDR3 nucleotide sequence: TGCGCCAGCTCTGAGGTGGGGGAACACGGGGATACGCAGTATTTT. The chain couples TRBV5-1 to TRBJ2-3; possibly TRBD1 or TRBD2 for D (5 bases each). CDR3 length: 15 amino acids. From germline, CDR1 is SGHRS and CDR2 YFSETQ. The V gene lost 7 bases and the J gene lost 6 bases, with 21 bases spanning the gap.

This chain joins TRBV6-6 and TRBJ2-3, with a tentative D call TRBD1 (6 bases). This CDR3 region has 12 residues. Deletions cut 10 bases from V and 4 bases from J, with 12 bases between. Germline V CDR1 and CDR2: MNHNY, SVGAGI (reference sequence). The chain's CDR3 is CATGGRADTQYF. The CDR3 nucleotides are TGTGCCACTGGGGGCCGCGCAGATACGCAGTATTTT.

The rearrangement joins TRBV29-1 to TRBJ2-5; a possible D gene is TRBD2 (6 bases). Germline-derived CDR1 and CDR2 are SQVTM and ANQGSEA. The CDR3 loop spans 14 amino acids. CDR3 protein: CSGRNRGIQETQYF. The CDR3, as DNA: TGCAGTGGGAGGAACCGGGGGATACAAGAGACCCAGTACTTC.

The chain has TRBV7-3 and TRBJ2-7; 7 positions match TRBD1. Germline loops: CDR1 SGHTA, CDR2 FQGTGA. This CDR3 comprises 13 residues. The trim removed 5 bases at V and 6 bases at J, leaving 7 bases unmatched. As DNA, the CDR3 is TGTGCCAGCAGCGGATTGACAGGGTCCGAGCAGTACTTC. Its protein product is CASSGLTGSEQYF.